A selection of T cell receptor beta chains follows, all from one sample in a study of OX40 agonist ivuxolimab in advanced cancers. Measured with immunoSEQ multiplex PCR; TCRdb has only the in-frame clones, and not every one. The table lists tens of thousands of clones, approximately 89% of them singletons. The sample in question was CD4+ or CD8+ T cells sorted from blood, obtained in a trial of the OX40 agonist ivuxolimab. Receptors were obtained from an adult with an advanced solid tumor such as melanoma, head and neck, liver or kidney cancer. The CDR3 runs from the conserved cysteine through the conserved F or W. D genes are given only for firm matches. Clone size appears in some rows only: once, few, many, or a class for an expanded clone.

V gene: TRBV14; D gene: NA; CDR3 length: 12; clone size: NA; J gene: TRBJ1-2; CDR3 protein: CASSPYNRGYTF; CDR3 DNA: TGTGCCAGCAGCCCGTACAATCGAGGCTACACCTTC
V gene: TRBV4-3; D gene: NA; CDR3 length: 15; clone size: NA; J gene: TRBJ2-7; CDR3 protein: CASSQDYGTSSTTYF; CDR3 DNA: TGCGCCAGCAGCCAAGATTACGGGACATCTTCTACCACGTACTTC
V gene: TRBV6-5; D gene: NA; CDR3 length: 11; clone size: NA; J gene: TRBJ2-1; CDR3 protein: CASSLGREQFF; CDR3 DNA: TGTGCCAGCAGTTTAGGACGCGAGCAGTTCTTC
V gene: TRBV4-1; D gene: TRBD2; CDR3 length: 16; clone size: NA; J gene: TRBJ2-7; CDR3 protein: CASSQEGPSGYYEQYF; CDR3 DNA: TGCGCCAGCAGCCAAGAAGGCCCTAGCGGTTACTACGAGCAGTACTTC
V gene: TRBV7-3; D gene: NA; CDR3 length: 13; clone size: once; J gene: TRBJ2-7; CDR3 protein: CASSLTESYEQYF; CDR3 DNA: TGTGCCAGCAGCTTAACAGAGTCCTACGAGCAGTACTTC
V gene: TRBV6-1; D gene: TRBD1; CDR3 length: 13; clone size: NA; J gene: TRBJ1-4; CDR3 protein: CASSTGAPQKLFF; CDR3 DNA: TGTGCCAGCAGCACAGGGGCCCCACAAAAACTGTTTTTT
V gene: TRBV4-1; D gene: NA; CDR3 length: 15; clone size: NA; J gene: TRBJ2-7; CDR3 protein: CASSQGIQASYEQYF; CDR3 DNA: TGCGCCAGCAGCCAAGGAATACAGGCGTCCTACGAGCAGTACTTC
V gene: TRBV27; D gene: NA; CDR3 length: 16; clone size: NA; J gene: TRBJ1-1; CDR3 protein: CASSLSFETMNTEAFF; CDR3 DNA: TGTGCCAGCAGTTTATCATTCGAGACCATGAACACTGAAGCTTTCTTT
V gene: TRBV15; D gene: NA; CDR3 length: 14; clone size: NA; J gene: TRBJ2-2; CDR3 protein: CATSRSDYGGELFF; CDR3 DNA: TGTGCCACCAGCAGAAGCGACTACGGCGGGGAGCTGTTTTTT
V gene: TRBV4-3; D gene: NA; CDR3 length: 14; clone size: NA; J gene: TRBJ2-7; CDR3 protein: CASSQDEGSYEQYF; CDR3 DNA: TGCGCCAGCAGCCAAGATGAAGGCAGCTACGAGCAGTACTTC
V gene: TRBV7-9; D gene: TRBD2; CDR3 length: 17; clone size: NA; J gene: TRBJ2-1; CDR3 protein: CASSPGTSGRNYNEQFF; CDR3 DNA: TGTGCCAGCAGCCCTGGGACTAGCGGGAGAAACTACAATGAGCAGTTCTTC
V gene: TRBV5-1; D gene: TRBD2; CDR3 length: 16; clone size: once; J gene: TRBJ2-7; CDR3 protein: CASSPGTSGYFYEQYF; CDR3 DNA: TGCGCCAGCAGCCCAGGGACTAGCGGGTATTTCTACGAGCAGTACTTC
V gene: TRBV4-3; D gene: TRBD2; CDR3 length: 17; clone size: NA; J gene: TRBJ2-1; CDR3 protein: CASSQATTSGSANEQFF; CDR3 DNA: TGCGCCAGCAGCCAGGCAACAACTAGCGGGAGCGCTAATGAGCAGTTCTTC
V gene: TRBV19; D gene: NA; CDR3 length: 13; clone size: NA; J gene: TRBJ2-3; CDR3 protein: CASTSYQSDTQYF; CDR3 DNA: TGTGCCAGTACCTCCTATCAGTCAGATACGCAGTATTTT